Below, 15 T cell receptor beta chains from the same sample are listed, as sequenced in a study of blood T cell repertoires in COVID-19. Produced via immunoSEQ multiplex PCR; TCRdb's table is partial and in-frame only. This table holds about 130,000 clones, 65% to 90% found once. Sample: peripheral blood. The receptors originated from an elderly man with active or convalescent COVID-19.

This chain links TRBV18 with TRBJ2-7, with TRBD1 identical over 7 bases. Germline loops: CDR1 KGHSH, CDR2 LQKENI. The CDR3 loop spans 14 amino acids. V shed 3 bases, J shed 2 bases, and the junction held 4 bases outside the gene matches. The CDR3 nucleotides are TGTGCCAGCTCACCCGATACAGGGGCCTACGAGCAGTACTTC. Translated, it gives CASSPDTGAYEQYF.

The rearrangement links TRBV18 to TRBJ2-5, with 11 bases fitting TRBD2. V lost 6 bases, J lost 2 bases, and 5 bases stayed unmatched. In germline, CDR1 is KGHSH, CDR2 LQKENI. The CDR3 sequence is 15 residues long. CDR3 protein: CASSPLAGGQETQYF. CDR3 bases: TGTGCCAGCTCCCCGCTAGCGGGGGGACAAGAGACCCAGTACTTC.

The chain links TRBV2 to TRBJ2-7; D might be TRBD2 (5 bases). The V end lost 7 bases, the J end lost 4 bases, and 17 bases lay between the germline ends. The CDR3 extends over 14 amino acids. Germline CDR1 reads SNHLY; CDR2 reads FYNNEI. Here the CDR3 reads CASKAGSVGYEQYF. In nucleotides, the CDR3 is TGTGCCAGCAAGGCCGGTAGCGTAGGGTACGAGCAGTACTTC.

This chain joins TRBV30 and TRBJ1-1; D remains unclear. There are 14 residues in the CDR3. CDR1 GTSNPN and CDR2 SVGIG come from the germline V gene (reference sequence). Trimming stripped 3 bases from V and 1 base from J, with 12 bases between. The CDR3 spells CAWSPYGENTEAFF. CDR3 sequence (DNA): TGTGCCTGGAGCCCATACGGGGAGAACACTGAAGCTTTCTTT.

The CDR3 loop reads CASTGTSADTQYF. The CDR3 nucleotides are TGTGCCAGCACCGGGACATCAGCAGATACGCAGTATTTT. V and J are TRBV27 and TRBJ2-3; maybe TRBD1 (6 bases). Germline-derived CDR1 and CDR2 are MNHEY and SMNVEV (reference sequence). CDR3 size: 13 residues. Trimming pared 7 bases from V and 4 bases from J, leaving 12 bases between.

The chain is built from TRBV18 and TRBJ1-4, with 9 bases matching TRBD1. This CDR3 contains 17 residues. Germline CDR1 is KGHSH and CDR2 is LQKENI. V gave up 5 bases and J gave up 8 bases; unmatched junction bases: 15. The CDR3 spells CASSTNLQGAQGEKLFF. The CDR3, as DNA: TGTGCCAGCTCAACTAACCTACAGGGGGCGCAGGGAGAAAAACTGTTTTTT.

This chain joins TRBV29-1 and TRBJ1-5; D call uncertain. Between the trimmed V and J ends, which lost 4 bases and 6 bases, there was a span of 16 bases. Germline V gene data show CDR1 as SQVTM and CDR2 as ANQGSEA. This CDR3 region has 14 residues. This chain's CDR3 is CSVGSAAVGQPQHF. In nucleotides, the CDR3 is TGCAGCGTTGGTTCCGCTGCCGTCGGTCAGCCCCAGCATTTT.

The CDR3 protein is CASSYGRGLGTDTQYF. CDR3 bases: TGTGCCAGCAGTTACGGAAGGGGGTTGGGCACAGATACGCAGTATTTT. This chain connects TRBV6-5 to TRBJ2-3, with a weak D call TRBD1 (6 bases). V gave up 2 bases and J gave up 1 base, with 13 bases separating them. The CDR3 is made up of 16 amino acids. Germline-derived CDR1 and CDR2 are MNHEY and SVGAGI.

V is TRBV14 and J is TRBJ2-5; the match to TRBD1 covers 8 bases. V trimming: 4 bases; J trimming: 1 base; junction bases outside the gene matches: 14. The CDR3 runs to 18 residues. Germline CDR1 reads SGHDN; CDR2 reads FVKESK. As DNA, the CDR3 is TGTGCCAGCAGCCCCTATAGGACCTTGGACAGGGTCCAAGAGACCCAGTACTTC. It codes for CASSPYRTLDRVQETQYF.

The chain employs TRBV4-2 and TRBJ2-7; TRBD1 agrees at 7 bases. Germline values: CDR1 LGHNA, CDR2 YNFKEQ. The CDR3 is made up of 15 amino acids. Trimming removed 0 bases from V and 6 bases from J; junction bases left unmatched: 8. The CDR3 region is CASSQDGRGFGEQYF. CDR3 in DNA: TGTGCCAGCAGCCAAGATGGCAGGGGGTTTGGCGAGCAGTACTTC.

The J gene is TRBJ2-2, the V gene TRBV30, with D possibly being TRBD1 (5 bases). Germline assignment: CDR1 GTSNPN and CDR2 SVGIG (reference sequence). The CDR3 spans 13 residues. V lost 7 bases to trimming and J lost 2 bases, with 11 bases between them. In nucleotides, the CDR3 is TGTGCCTACCATCAGGGAAACACCGGGGAGCTGTTTTTT. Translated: CAYHQGNTGELFF.

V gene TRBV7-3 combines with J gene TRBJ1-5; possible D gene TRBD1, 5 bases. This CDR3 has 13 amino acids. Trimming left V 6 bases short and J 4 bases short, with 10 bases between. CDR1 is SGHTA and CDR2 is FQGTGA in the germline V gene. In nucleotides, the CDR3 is TGTGCCAGCAGTTTGGGGCAGAATCAGCCCCAGCATTTT. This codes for CASSLGQNQPQHF.

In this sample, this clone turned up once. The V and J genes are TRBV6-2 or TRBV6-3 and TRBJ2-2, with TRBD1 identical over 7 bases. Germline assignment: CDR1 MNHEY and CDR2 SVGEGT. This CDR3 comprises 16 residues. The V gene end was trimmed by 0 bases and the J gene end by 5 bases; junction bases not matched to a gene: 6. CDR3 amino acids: CASSYSRGGGTGELFF. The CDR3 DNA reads TGTGCCAGCAGTTACTCAAGAGGGGGCGGAACCGGGGAGCTGTTTTTT.

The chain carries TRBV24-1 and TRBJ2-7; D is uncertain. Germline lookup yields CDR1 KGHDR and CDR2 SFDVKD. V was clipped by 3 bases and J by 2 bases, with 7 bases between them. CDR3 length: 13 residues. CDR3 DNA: TGTGCCACCAGTGATACACCCACCTACGAGCAGTACTTC. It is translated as CATSDTPTYEQYF.

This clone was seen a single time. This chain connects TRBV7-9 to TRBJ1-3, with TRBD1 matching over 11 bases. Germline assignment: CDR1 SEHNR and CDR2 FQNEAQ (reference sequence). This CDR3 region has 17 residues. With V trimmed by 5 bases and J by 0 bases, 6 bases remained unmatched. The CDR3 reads CASSPMGQGDSGNTIYF. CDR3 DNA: TGTGCCAGCAGCCCGATGGGACAGGGGGACTCTGGAAACACCATATATTTT. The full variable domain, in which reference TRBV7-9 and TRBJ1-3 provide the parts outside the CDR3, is DTGVSQNPRHKITKRGQNVTFRCDPISEHNRLYWYRQTLGQGPEFLTYFQNEAQLEKSRLLSDRFSAERPKGSFSTLEIQRTEQGDSAMYLCASSPMGQGDSGNTIYFGEGSWLTVV.